This entry concerns a single T cell receptor (beta chain). Produced via immunoSEQ multiplex PCR; TCRdb's table is partial and in-frame only. This sample yields about 76,000 clones, of which around 84% are seen a single time; around 5.4% belongs to the top ten. This sample is drawn from a study of cytotoxic CD8 clonotypes in ibrutinib-treated CLL. As for the study in general: The patient breakdown showed some eleven relapsed/refractory and roughly 14 treatment-naive cases, with 17 IGHV unmutated.

The sequences come from PBMCs, collected before ibrutinib treatment. The clonotype was recovered from a human donor with chronic lymphocytic leukemia.

CDR3 region: CAISESSPGAANIQYF. The DNA for the CDR3 is TGTGCCATCAGTGAGTCGTCGCCAGGGGCAGCGAACATTCAGTACTTC. The chain recombines TRBV10-3 with TRBJ2-4, with D possibly being TRBD1 (6 bases). CDR3 length: 16 amino acids. The germline gives CDR1 ENHRY, CDR2 SYGVKD. Trimming left V 0 bases short and J 7 bases short, with 16 bases between.